Listed here are 21 T cell receptor beta chains from one sample, sequenced in a study of blood T cell repertoires in COVID-19. The repertoire was sequenced with immunoSEQ multiplex PCR; TCRdb's copy has only in-frame clones and lacks some. Among 70,000 to 95,000 clones listed, about 82% were seen once. The sequenced material came from peripheral blood. These receptors all stem from a human donor in a cohort sampled during active COVID-19.

This chain links TRBV14 with TRBJ1-3; D gene uncertain. Trimming took 0 bases from V and 0 from J, leaving 6 bases between them. The length of the CDR3 is 15 residues. Germline values: CDR1 SGHDN, CDR2 FVKESK. The CDR3 DNA reads TGTGCCAGCAGCCAAGACTTCGTCTCTGGAAACACCATATATTTT. It yields the protein CASSQDFVSGNTIYF.

The chain has TRBV9 and TRBJ2-5, with a possible D match to TRBD2 (6 bases). Between the trimmed V and J ends, which lost 4 bases and 2 bases, there was a span of 18 bases. This CDR3 comprises 16 residues. Germline CDR1 SGDLS, CDR2 YYNGEE. The DNA of the CDR3 is TGTGCCAGCAGCTTCCCAAGGGACTCCCAACAAGAGACCCAGTACTTC. It encodes CASSFPRDSQQETQYF. Full variable domain (outside the CDR3, taken from reference TRBV9 and TRBJ2-5): DSGVTQTPKHLITATGQRVTLRCSPRSGDLSVYWYQQSLDQGLQFLIQYYNGEERAKGNILERFSAQQFPDLHSELNLSSLELGDSALYFCASSFPRDSQQETQYFGPGTRLLVL.

The chain combines TRBV6-2 or TRBV6-3 with TRBJ2-1, with TRBD2 identical over 10 bases. The CDR3 loop spans 17 amino acids. The V gene end was trimmed by 2 bases and the J gene end by 0 bases; junction bases not matched to a gene: 4. The germline V gene has CDR1 MNHEY and CDR2 SVGEGT. Here the CDR3 reads CASSYAGLAVSYNEQFF. The CDR3 DNA sequence: TGTGCCAGCAGTTACGCCGGACTAGCGGTCTCCTACAATGAGCAGTTCTTC.

A single count supports this clone. CDR3 nucleotide sequence: TGTGCCAGCAGCCTAAGTTATGGGGCGAGAACTAATGAAAAACTGTTTTTT. Protein: CASSLSYGARTNEKLFF. This chain uses TRBV7-2 with TRBJ1-4; tentatively, D is TRBD1 (5 bases). The CDR3 totals 17 residues. V gave up 5 bases and J gave up 1 base, with 17 bases separating them. Germline-derived CDR1 and CDR2 are SGHTA and FQGNSA.

The gene calls are TRBV6-6 and TRBJ1-1; D unresolved. The CDR3 has 13 amino acids. V lost 7 bases and J 4 bases, leaving 13 bases between the germline ends. CDR1 is MNHNY and CDR2 is SVGAGI in the germline V gene (reference sequence). Here the CDR3 reads CASISPGSTEAFF. CDR3 in DNA: TGTGCCAGCATTTCCCCCGGGTCCACTGAAGCTTTCTTT.

V and J are TRBV5-1 and TRBJ2-1; 12 bases are shared with TRBD2. Losses at the gene ends were 4 bases for V and 7 bases for J; bases not matched to a gene: 9. Germline assignment: CDR1 SGHRS and CDR2 YFSETQ. The CDR3 covers 16 residues. The CDR3 DNA sequence: TGCGCCAGCAGCGTACAACCTAGCGGGGGGGTTAATGAGCAGTTCTTC. Translated: CASSVQPSGGVNEQFF.

V usage is TRBV4-2 and J usage is TRBJ2-7; 7 bases agree with TRBD2. The CDR3 loop spans 16 amino acids. Germline lookup yields CDR1 LGHNA and CDR2 YNFKEQ. With 0 bases clipped from V and 4 bases from J, the junction kept 9 bases outside the gene matches. CDR3 amino acids: CASSQDHAGEEYEQYF. DNA of the CDR3: TGTGCCAGCAGCCAAGATCACGCGGGAGAGGAATACGAGCAGTACTTC.

The chain employs TRBV9 and TRBJ1-5; 8 bases are shared with TRBD1. J was trimmed by 6 bases and V by 0 bases; bases with no gene match: 5. CDR1 and CDR2 (germline): SGDLS, YYNGEE. The length of the CDR3 is 15 residues. The CDR3 nucleotides read TGTGCCAGCAGCGTAGATGGGACAGGTAGTCAGCCCCAGCATTTT. This gives the protein CASSVDGTGSQPQHF.

The chain combines TRBV2 with TRBJ1-2, with TRBD1 as a possible D gene (6 bases). Deletions cut 3 bases from V and 8 bases from J, with 13 bases between. The CDR3 is made up of 13 amino acids. CDR1 is SNHLY and CDR2 is FYNNEI in the germline V gene. CDR3 residues: CASSDRGVSGYTF. DNA of the CDR3: TGTGCCAGCAGTGACAGGGGAGTTTCAGGCTACACCTTC.

The chain recombines TRBV28 with TRBJ2-1, with 7 bases that match TRBD2. J lost 2 bases, V lost 5 bases, and 3 bases had no gene match. The length of the CDR3 is 14 residues. The V gene's germline CDR1 is MDHEN and CDR2 SYDVKM. The CDR3 DNA reads as TGTGCCAGCAGTCGCCTAGCGGCCTACAATGAGCAGTTCTTC. This encodes CASSRLAAYNEQFF.

There are a few counts of this clone. DNA for the CDR3: TGTGCCAGCAGCCCGGACAGGAACTCTGGAAACACCATATATTTT. It specifies CASSPDRNSGNTIYF. The chain is built from TRBV5-5 and TRBJ1-3; 7 bases are a match to TRBD1. CDR1 is SGHKS and CDR2 is YYEKEE in the germline V gene (reference sequence). The CDR3 covers 15 residues. The J segment lost 0 bases and the V segment lost 4 bases, leaving 4 bases of the junction unmatched.

V usage is TRBV28 and J usage is TRBJ2-2; TRBD1 matches at 8 bases. The CDR3 is 14 amino acids. Germline trimming cut 4 bases from V and 10 bases from J; bases unmatched to any gene: 8. Germline-derived CDR1 and CDR2 are MDHEN and SYDVKM. The CDR3 region is CASSSGGGPEELFF. In nucleotides, the CDR3 is TGTGCCAGCAGTTCAGGGGGCGGCCCGGAGGAGCTGTTTTTT.

The chain joins TRBV4-2 to TRBJ2-3; 9 bases agree with TRBD2. This CDR3 has 16 amino acids. In germline, CDR1 is LGHNA, CDR2 YNFKEQ. The J segment lost 5 bases and the V segment lost 2 bases, leaving 8 bases of the junction unmatched. The CDR3 region has the DNA TGTGCCAGCAGCCAAATACCAGCGGGGGGAATAGATACGCAGTATTTT. Its protein is CASSQIPAGGIDTQYF.

The J gene is TRBJ2-1, the V gene TRBV19, with 10 nucleotides matching TRBD2. The length of the CDR3 is 16 residues. The ends lost 3 bases at V and 2 bases at J; junction bases unmatched: 4. Germline values: CDR1 LNHDA, CDR2 SQIVND (reference sequence). The CDR3 bases are TGTGCCAGTAGTATCAAGCGGGGGGGACCCTACAATGAGCAGTTCTTC. Protein: CASSIKRGGPYNEQFF.

With respect to this clone: Its ends do not fully match the called genes, so a read error is possible. The gene calls are TRBV6-5 and TRBJ2-7, with 7 bases fitting TRBD1. The CDR3 length is 15 residues. Germline assignment: CDR1 MNHEY and CDR2 SVGAGI. The CDR3 here is CASSFLGTATNEQYF. For the CDR3, the DNA is TGTGCCAGCAGCTTCCTCGGGACAGCCACCAACGAACAGTACTTC.

The V and J genes are TRBV6-5 and TRBJ2-5; D perhaps matches TRBD2 (5 bases). Germline V gene sequence: CDR1 MNHEY, CDR2 SVGAGI. This CDR3 spans 12 amino acids. V dropped 6 bases and J dropped 5 bases, with 10 bases sitting between them. CDR3 coding DNA: TGTGCCAGCAGCCTACTAGGGGAGACCCAGTACTTC. Translation: CASSLLGETQYF.

There are a few counts of this clone. The chain uses TRBV2 and TRBJ1-5; a weak D match, TRBD1 (5 bases). Trimming left V 2 bases short and J 6 bases short, with 14 bases between. Germline V gene lookup returns CDR1 SNHLY and CDR2 FYNNEI. This CDR3 is built from 15 residues. CDR3: CASSEFRDPPQPQHF. Here the CDR3 DNA reads TGTGCCAGCAGTGAATTCAGGGATCCCCCTCAGCCCCAGCATTTT. The whole variable domain, remainder taken from reference TRBV2 and TRBJ1-5, is EPEVTQTPSHQVTQMGQEVILRCVPISNHLYFYWYRQILGQKVEFLVSFYNNEISEKSEIFDDQFSVERPDGSNFTLKIRSTKLEDSAMYFCASSEFRDPPQPQHFGDGTRLSIL.

This clone was seen only a few times. The J gene is TRBJ2-1, the V gene TRBV9; 8 bases match TRBD2. CDR3 length: 15 residues. In germline, CDR1 is SGDLS, CDR2 YYNGEE. Trimming removed 4 bases from V and 8 bases from J; junction bases left unmatched: 11. CDR3 loop: CASSLSSGSNDEQFF. In DNA, the CDR3 is TGTGCCAGCAGCCTTTCTAGCGGGTCAAATGATGAGCAGTTCTTC.

The chain combines TRBV7-2 with TRBJ1-5, with a tentative D call TRBD1 (6 bases). With 5 bases removed from V and 5 bases from J, the gap between germline ends came to 16 bases. Germline lookup yields CDR1 SGHTA and CDR2 FQGNSA. This CDR3 is 15 amino acids long. The CDR3 nucleotides are TGTGCCAGCAGCCCGGGGGGCCAGATAGATCAGCCCCAGCATTTT. It is translated as CASSPGGQIDQPQHF.

CDR3 DNA sequence: TGTGCCAGCAGTTTTCGGGGGGTCATGAACACTGAAGCTTTCTTT. Translating gives CASSFRGVMNTEAFF. This chain uses TRBV27 with TRBJ1-1; a weak D match, TRBD1 (5 bases). The V gene lost 3 bases and the J gene lost 0 bases, with 11 bases spanning the gap. The germline CDR1 and CDR2 sequences are MNHEY and SMNVEV (reference sequence). The CDR3 has 15 residues.

V usage is TRBV7-8 and J usage is TRBJ2-1, with 9 bases aligning to TRBD1. Germline V gene sequence: CDR1 SGHVS, CDR2 FQNEAQ. The CDR3 is 16 residues long. V gave up 4 bases and J gave up 10 bases; unmatched junction bases: 14. CDR3 residues: CASSSWGGTGLLEQFF. The CDR3, as DNA: TGTGCCAGCAGCTCCTGGGGGGGGACAGGGCTTCTGGAGCAGTTCTTC.